Detailed here is one T cell receptor beta chain. The antigen this receptor binds is unknown. There are no base qualities to consult, and no much larger clone falls within one base. This record belongs to a study of long-term antiretroviral therapy in people with HIV (dated by TCRdb to 2022 to 2024). With regard to the full study: The earliest samples were collected about a decade before the 2015 WHO recommendation for immediate ART, when ART was typically delayed until CD4 counts fell. This retrospective serial study examined whether starting ART and sustained HIV suppression were associated with changes in the composition and diversity of the TRB repertoire in peripheral blood. Among the 25 to 30 participants with HIV, fewer than twelve were female. No cross-contamination during QIAcube processing turned up in test extractions that ran a monoclonal T-cell line alongside about 30 polyclonal samples. The cohort contributed roughly 200 cryopreserved PBMC samples from 25 to 35 adults with confirmed HIV infection, collected serially over a mean of approximately 6 years (range 1-12).

Inclusion was restricted to participants for whom at least one PBMC sample before ART initiation and at least two post-ART samples were available. All participants with HIV were treated in the United States of America. Before DNA extraction, cryopreserved samples containing roughly 0.85-11 million PBMC were thawed and washed. At the time of the earliest PBMC sample, participants with HIV were aged between roughly 20 and 60 years. PBMC samples from each participant spanned 1-4 timepoints before ART initiation and 2-8 timepoints after ART initiation, with a median of 7 samples. For every participant, serial HIV viral load, CD4+ T-cell count, ART history and demographic data were obtained. Genomic DNA was extracted from unsorted PBMC with a Qiagen kit on a QIAcube, with processing performed in batches of 12 samples. Overall study outcomes, separate from this receptor: Starting ART was linked to a significant rise in TRB diversity, yet even with long-term ART the diversity remained significantly lower than in transplant donor controls. CDR3 length ranges in HIV repertoires were narrower than in controls, and network structure suggested an antigen-experienced repertoire with only a slight naive shift after ART. Expanded TRB clones identified before ART initiation dominated the repertoire at all time points, although this dominance fluctuated and declined in many PLHIV after ART. Because PBMC availability was limited, only the TCR beta chain was sequenced, with no alpha chain pairing. Because cell numbers in pre-ART samples were limited, unsorted PBMC were profiled instead of sorted CD4+ and CD8+ T cells. Samples dated from the mid-2000s to the late 2010s, and the ART regimens used may be less effective than current ones. No data were available on ART adherence, viral resistance or therapy changes, limiting inferences about post-ART repertoire changes.

The CDR1 and CDR2 encoded by the germline V gene (reference sequence) are SGHNT and YYREEE. V is reduced by 1 base and J by 1 base, leaving a spacing of 8 bases between them. Inclusive of the bounding cysteine and phenylalanine, the CDR3 is 15 residues long. The kept DNA is CDR3 alone, 45 bases in frame from the first base. The immunoSEQ hsTCRB v3.0 assay was used at survey level resolution to sequence the TRB variable region. TRB sequencing targeted a depth of roughly 35,000-55,000 T-cell genomes per sample. TRB libraries were pooled and sequenced on an Illumina MiSeq using a v3 150-cycle kit. Per the authors' processing: Analysis of repertoires was carried out in R inside a reproducible Nextflow workflow spanning QC, data transformation and analysis. LymphoSeq2, an R package for AIRR-Seq data exploration, was used to implement custom analyses. A few samples that produced fewer than 5000 total TRB sequences were removed, so 180 or so HIV repertoires were analyzed. Among the 190 or so HIV repertoires that were kept, around 60 were collected before ART initiation and under 150 were collected after ART initiation. Repertoires were downsampled to 5000 TRB nucleotide sequences, with summary statistics averaged over 100 downsampling iterations. Only TRB sequences with CDR3 regions of at least seven amino acids were retained for analysis. Two measures captured diversity: a Shannon entropy-derived clonality score and the Gini coefficient. In the repertoire networks, any two of the top 5000 CDR3 amino acid sequences were linked whenever the two sequences differed by an edit distance of one. For TRB CDR3 amino acid sequences, GLIPH2 was used to predict antigen specificity groups and MHC restriction. To flag known CMV, EBV, HIV or tissue antigen associations, CDR3 amino acid sequences were matched against VDJdb and McPAS-TCR. Pre-ART, post-ART and control groups were compared with Wilcoxon signed-rank tests and Holm-Bonferroni correction. TCRdb provides this immuneACCESS table in a form limited to in-frame rearrangements. Some clones are lacking; in checked studies, under half of them reflect an unresolved V gene, and why the rest are absent is not known. D and trimming come from the DNA, and the V and J calls and clone size come from that table. The sample data list 15,000 to 20,000 clones, and roughly nine tenths of these were observed just once. Jointly, the top ten make up 8.5% to 10% of the sample.

The chain was built from TRBV5-4 and TRBJ2-2, and possibly TRBD1, on 6 matching bases. The specimen comprised unsorted PBMCs, sampled 3 years after starting antiretroviral therapy. This TCR derives from a man aged 50-59 years with HIV. The sequence in DNA is TGTGCCAGCAGCTTGAACAGGGAGAACACCGGGGAGCTGTTTTTT. This codes for CASSLNRENTGELFF.